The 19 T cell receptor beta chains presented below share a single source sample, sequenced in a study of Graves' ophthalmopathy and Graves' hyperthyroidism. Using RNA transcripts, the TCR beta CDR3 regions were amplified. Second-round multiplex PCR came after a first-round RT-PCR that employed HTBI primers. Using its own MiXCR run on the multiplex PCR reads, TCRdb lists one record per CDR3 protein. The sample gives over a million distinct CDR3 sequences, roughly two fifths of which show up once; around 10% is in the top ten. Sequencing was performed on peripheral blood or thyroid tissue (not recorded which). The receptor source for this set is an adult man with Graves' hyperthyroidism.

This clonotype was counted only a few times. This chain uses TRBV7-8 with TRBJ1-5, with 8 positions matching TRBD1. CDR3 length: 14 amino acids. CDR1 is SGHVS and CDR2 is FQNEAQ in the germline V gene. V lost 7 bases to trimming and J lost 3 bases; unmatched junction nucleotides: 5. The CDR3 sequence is CASKGQAANQPQHF. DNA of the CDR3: TGTGCCAGCAAGGGACAGGCGGCCAATCAGCCCCAGCATTTT.

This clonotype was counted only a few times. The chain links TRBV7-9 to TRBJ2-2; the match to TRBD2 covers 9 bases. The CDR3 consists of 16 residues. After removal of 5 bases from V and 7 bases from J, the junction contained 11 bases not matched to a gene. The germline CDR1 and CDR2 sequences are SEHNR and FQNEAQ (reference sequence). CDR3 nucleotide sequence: TGTGCCAGCAGCCAAGATCTGACGACTAGCGGCGGGGAGCTGTTTTTT. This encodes CASSQDLTTSGGELFF.

The CDR3 DNA is TGTGCCAGTGGGGGGGGCAGGAGCCAAGAGACCCAGTACTTC. Translation: CASGGGRSQETQYF. The rearrangement links TRBV7-2 to TRBJ2-5; perhaps TRBD2 as D (7 bases). From germline, CDR1 is SGHTA and CDR2 FQGNSA. Trimming removed 9 bases from V and 1 base from J, with 15 bases in between. CDR3 length equals 14 residues.

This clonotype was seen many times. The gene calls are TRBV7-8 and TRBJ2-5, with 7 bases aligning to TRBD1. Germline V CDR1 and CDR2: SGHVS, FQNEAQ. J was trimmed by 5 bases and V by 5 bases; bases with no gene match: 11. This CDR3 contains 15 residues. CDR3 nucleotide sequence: TGTGCCAGCAGCCTAGGGGGCTCTAAGGTGGAGACCCAGTACTTC. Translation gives CASSLGGSKVETQYF. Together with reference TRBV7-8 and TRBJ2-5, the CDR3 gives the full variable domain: GAGVSQSPRYKVAKRGQDVALRCDPISGHVSLFWYQQALGQGPEFLTYFQNEAQLDKSGLPSDRFFAERPEGSVSTLKIQRTQQEDSAVYLCASSLGGSKVETQYFGPGTRLLVL.

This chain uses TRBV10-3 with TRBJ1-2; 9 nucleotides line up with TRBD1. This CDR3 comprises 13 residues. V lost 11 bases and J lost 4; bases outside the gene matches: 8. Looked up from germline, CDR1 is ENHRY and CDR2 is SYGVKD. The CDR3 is CAAHGTGSYGYTF. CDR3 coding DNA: TGTGCCGCTCACGGGACAGGGTCCTATGGCTACACCTTC.

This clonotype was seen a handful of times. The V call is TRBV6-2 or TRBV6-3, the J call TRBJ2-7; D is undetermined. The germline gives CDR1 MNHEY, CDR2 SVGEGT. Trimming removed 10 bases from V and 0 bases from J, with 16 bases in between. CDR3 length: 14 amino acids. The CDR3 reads CATRRAQNSYEQYF. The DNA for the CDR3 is TGTGCCACCAGACGGGCGCAGAACTCCTACGAGCAGTACTTC.

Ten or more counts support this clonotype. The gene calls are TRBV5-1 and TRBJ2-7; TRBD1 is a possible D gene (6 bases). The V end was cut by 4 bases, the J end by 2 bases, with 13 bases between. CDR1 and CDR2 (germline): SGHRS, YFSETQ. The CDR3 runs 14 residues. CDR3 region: CASSGGPGAYEQYF. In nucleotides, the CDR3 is TGCGCCAGCAGCGGCGGACCAGGGGCCTACGAGCAGTACTTC. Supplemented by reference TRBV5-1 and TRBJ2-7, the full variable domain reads KAGVTQTPRYLIKTRGQQVTLSCSPISGHRSVSWYQQTPGQGLQFLFEYFSETQRNKGNFPGRFSGRQFSNSRSEMNVSTLELGDSALYLCASSGGPGAYEQYFGPGTRLTVT.

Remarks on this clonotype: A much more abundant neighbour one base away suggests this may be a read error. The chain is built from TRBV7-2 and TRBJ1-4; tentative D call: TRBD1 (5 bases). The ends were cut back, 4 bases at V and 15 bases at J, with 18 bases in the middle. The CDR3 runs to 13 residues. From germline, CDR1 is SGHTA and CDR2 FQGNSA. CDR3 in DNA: TGTGCCAGCAGCTCGGGGTTCGACGCCAGGGTGTTTTTT. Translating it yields CASSSGFDARVFF.

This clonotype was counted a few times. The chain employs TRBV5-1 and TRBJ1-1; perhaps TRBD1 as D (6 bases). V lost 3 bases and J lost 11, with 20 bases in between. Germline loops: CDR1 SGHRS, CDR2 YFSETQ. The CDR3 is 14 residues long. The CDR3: CASSSEIQGARAFF. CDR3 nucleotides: TGCGCCAGCAGCTCCGAAATACAGGGAGCGCGGGCTTTCTTT.

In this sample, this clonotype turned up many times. CDR3 bases: TGTGCCATCAGTGTGCGGGGTACTGAAGCTTTCTTT. Its translation: CAISVRGTEAFF. The chain uses TRBV10-3 and TRBJ1-1; D is unresolved. CDR3 length: 12 residues. The germline gives CDR1 ENHRY, CDR2 SYGVKD. V was cut by 4 bases and J by 5 bases, with 8 bases left in between.

CDR3 DNA: TGTGCCATCAGTGAGACAGGGTTGGTTGGTGAAAAACTGTTTTTT. It encodes CAISETGLVGEKLFF. The chain uses TRBV10-3 and TRBJ1-4, with a weak D call TRBD1 (6 bases). The germline V gene encodes CDR1 ENHRY and CDR2 SYGVKD. Trimming cost V 2 bases and J 7 bases, with 14 bases left between them. This CDR3 contains 15 residues.

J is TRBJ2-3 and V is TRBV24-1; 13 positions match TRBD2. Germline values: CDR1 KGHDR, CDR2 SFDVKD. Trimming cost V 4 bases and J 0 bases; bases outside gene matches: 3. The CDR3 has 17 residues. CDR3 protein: CATSDRLAGGSTDTQYF. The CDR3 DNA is TGTGCCACCAGTGACAGACTAGCGGGGGGTAGCACAGATACGCAGTATTTT.

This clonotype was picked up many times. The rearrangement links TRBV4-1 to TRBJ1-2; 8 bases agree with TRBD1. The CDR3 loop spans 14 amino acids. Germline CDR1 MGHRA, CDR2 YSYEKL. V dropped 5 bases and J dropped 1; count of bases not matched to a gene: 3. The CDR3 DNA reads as TGCGCCAGCAGCAGGACAGGGAATAACTATGGCTACACCTTC. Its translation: CASSRTGNNYGYTF.

CDR3 protein: CASSSHSTGELFF. In nucleotides, the CDR3 is TGCGCCAGCAGTTCTCACTCGACCGGGGAGCTGTTTTTT. The chain joins TRBV5-1 to TRBJ2-2; D gene unclear. This CDR3 is built from 13 residues. Trimming pared 5 bases from V and 5 bases from J, leaving 10 bases between. The germline V gene has CDR1 SGHRS and CDR2 YFSETQ.

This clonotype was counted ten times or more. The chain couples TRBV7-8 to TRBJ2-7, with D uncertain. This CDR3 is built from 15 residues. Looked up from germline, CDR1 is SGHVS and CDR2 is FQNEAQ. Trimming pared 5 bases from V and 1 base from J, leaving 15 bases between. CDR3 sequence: CASSPATWQSYEQYF. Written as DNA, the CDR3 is TGTGCCAGCAGCCCGGCCACCTGGCAGTCCTACGAGCAGTACTTC.

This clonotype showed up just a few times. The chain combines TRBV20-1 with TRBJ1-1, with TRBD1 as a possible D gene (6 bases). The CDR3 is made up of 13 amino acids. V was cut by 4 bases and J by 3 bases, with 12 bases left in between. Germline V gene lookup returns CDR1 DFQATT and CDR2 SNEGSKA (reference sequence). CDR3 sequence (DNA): TGCAGTGCTACCGAAGAGGGGGACACTGAAGCTTTCTTT. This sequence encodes CSATEEGDTEAFF.

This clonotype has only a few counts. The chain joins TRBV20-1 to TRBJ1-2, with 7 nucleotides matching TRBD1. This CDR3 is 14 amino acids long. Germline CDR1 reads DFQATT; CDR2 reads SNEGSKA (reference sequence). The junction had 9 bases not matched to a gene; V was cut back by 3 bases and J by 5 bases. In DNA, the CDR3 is TGCAGTGCTAGCCGTCCGGGACAGACTTATGGCTACACCTTC. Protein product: CSASRPGQTYGYTF.

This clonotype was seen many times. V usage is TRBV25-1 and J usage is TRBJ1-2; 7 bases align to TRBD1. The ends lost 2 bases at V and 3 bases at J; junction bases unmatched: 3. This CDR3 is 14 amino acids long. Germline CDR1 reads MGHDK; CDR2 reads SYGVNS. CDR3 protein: CASSETGVDYGYTF. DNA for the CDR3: TGTGCCAGCAGTGAAACAGGGGTAGACTATGGCTACACCTTC.

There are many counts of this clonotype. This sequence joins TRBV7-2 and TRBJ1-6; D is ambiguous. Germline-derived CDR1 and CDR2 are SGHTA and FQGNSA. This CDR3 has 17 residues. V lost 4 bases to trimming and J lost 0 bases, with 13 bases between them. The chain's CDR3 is CASSYNPAGSYNSPLHF. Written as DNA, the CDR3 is TGTGCCAGCAGCTATAACCCTGCTGGCTCCTATAATTCACCCCTCCACTTT.